A single sample gave rise to the 25 T cell receptor beta chains below, sequenced in a study of T cells in Graves' hyperthyroidism and ophthalmopathy. TCR beta CDR3 sequences were amplified from RNA transcripts. RT-PCR in the first round (using the HTBI primer set) targeted the TCR CDR3. TCRdb processed the multiplex PCR reads anew with MiXCR; each CDR3 protein has one entry. Here the sample spans roughly 300,000 distinct CDR3 sequences, around a fifth being singletons. Sequencing input: blood. These receptors were obtained from a woman aged 50 to 60 with Graves' hyperthyroidism.

The sample holds a few counts of this clonotype. This chain connects TRBV6-1 to TRBJ1-2; 7 positions agree with TRBD1. CDR3 size: 14 residues. Germline V gene sequence: CDR1 MNHNS, CDR2 SASEGT. V was pared by 7 bases and J by 2 bases, with 7 bases of the junction left unmatched. The CDR3 sequence: CASIYGQANYGYTF. Written as DNA, the CDR3 is TGTGCCAGCATCTATGGACAGGCAAACTATGGCTACACCTTC.

This clonotype was observed many times. The chain couples TRBV7-6 to TRBJ2-6; 7 bases line up with TRBD2. CDR3 size: 16 residues. Germline V CDR1 and CDR2: SGHVS, FNYEAQ. V was clipped by 1 base and J by 2 bases; unmatched bases: 2. Here the CDR3 DNA reads TGTGCCAGCAGCTTAGAGGGAGGGCCTGGGGCCAACGTCCTGACTTTC. Translation gives CASSLEGGPGANVLTF.

The chain has TRBV2 and TRBJ2-2; 8 bases line up with TRBD1. V shed 4 bases, J shed 5 bases, and the junction held 6 bases outside the gene matches. From germline, CDR1 is SNHLY and CDR2 FYNNEI. This CDR3 region has 15 residues. The DNA of the CDR3 is TGTGCCAGCAGTGCCCCAGGGGGCCGGACCGGGGAGCTGTTTTTT. Its protein is CASSAPGGRTGELFF.

The chain recombines TRBV6-6 with TRBJ2-2; 7 nucleotides align to TRBD2. CDR1 and CDR2 from the germline V gene are MNHNY and SVGAGI (reference sequence). The CDR3 loop spans 17 amino acids. The V gene end was trimmed by 2 bases and the J gene end by 6 bases; junction bases not matched to a gene: 12. The CDR3 is CASSYSRSLAAPGELFF. The CDR3 nucleotides are TGTGCCAGCAGTTACAGTCGTTCCCTAGCGGCCCCCGGGGAGCTGTTTTTT.

This clonotype was seen repeatedly, ten times or more. The genes are TRBV12-5 and TRBJ2-5; no definite D call. Germline V CDR1 and CDR2: LGHNT, FRNRAP. The CDR3 consists of 11 residues. Trimming took 7 bases from V and 7 from J, leaving 10 bases between them. The CDR3 DNA sequence: TGTGCTAGTGCCTCGATCGGGACCCAGTACTTC. Translation: CASASIGTQYF.

The V and J genes are TRBV29-1 and TRBJ2-2; TRBD1 is a possible D gene (5 bases). Germline values: CDR1 SQVTM, CDR2 ANQGSEA. V was trimmed by 8 bases and J by 0 bases, leaving 13 bases between them. CDR3 length: 14 residues. The CDR3 bases are TGCAGCATTAGACAGAAGACGAACACCGGGGAGCTGTTTTTT. This encodes CSIRQKTNTGELFF.

This clonotype was detected many times. The V gene is TRBV7-9, the J gene TRBJ2-7, with 13 positions matching TRBD2. This CDR3 comprises 15 residues. The germline V gene encodes CDR1 SEHNR and CDR2 FQNEAQ (reference sequence). V was pared by 8 bases and J by 3 bases, with 7 bases of the junction left unmatched. In DNA, the CDR3 is TGTGCCAGCGCCAGACTAGCGGGAGGTCTCTACGAGCAGTACTTC. The encoded protein is CASARLAGGLYEQYF. The full variable domain, its missing parts supplied by reference TRBV7-9 and TRBJ2-7, is DTGVSQNPRHKITKRGQNVTFRCDPISEHNRLYWYRQTLGQGPEFLTYFQNEAQLEKSRLLSDRFSAERPKGSFSTLEIQRTEQGDSAMYLCASARLAGGLYEQYFGPGTRLTVT.

The V gene is TRBV2, the J gene TRBJ1-1; D is unclear. Germline assignment: CDR1 SNHLY and CDR2 FYNNEI. Deletions cut 0 bases from V and 10 bases from J, with 12 bases between. The CDR3 sequence is 13 residues long. The CDR3 region has the DNA TGTGCCAGCAGTGAAGCGGACCCTCGGAGAGCTTTCTTT. This translates into CASSEADPRRAFF.

This clonotype has only a few counts. The chain recombines TRBV12-3 or TRBV12-4 with TRBJ1-6, with TRBD1 as a possible D gene (5 bases). The CDR3 contains 14 residues. V lost 4 bases and J 6 bases, leaving 10 bases between the germline ends. The CDR3 DNA sequence: TGTGCCAGCAGTTCGGGACGGTTTAATTCACCCCTCCACTTT. Translating it yields CASSSGRFNSPLHF.

The gene calls are TRBV5-6 and TRBJ2-1, with D perhaps TRBD1 or TRBD2 (5 bases each). Germline values: CDR1 SGHDT, CDR2 YYEEEE. The V and J ends lost 5 bases and 11 bases respectively, with 17 bases between them. The CDR3 extends over 13 amino acids. The CDR3 is CASRRPGTLKQFF. The CDR3 DNA reads as TGTGCCAGCAGGCGCCCCGGGACCCTCAAGCAGTTCTTC.

The chain combines TRBV6-2 or TRBV6-3 with TRBJ2-5, with D possibly being TRBD1 or TRBD2 (5 bases each). Per the germline V gene, CDR1 is MNHEY and CDR2 is SVGEGT. The CDR3 contains 13 residues. V was clipped by 6 bases and J by 3 bases, with 11 bases between them. The CDR3 reads CASRGTTEETQYF. CDR3 sequence (DNA): TGTGCCAGCAGGGGGACGACCGAAGAGACCCAGTACTTC.

There are many counts of this clonotype. This chain joins TRBV5-1 and TRBJ2-3, with D maybe TRBD2 (5 bases). The ends were cut back, 1 base at V and 4 bases at J, with 10 bases in the middle. The CDR3 is 14 residues long. Germline assignment: CDR1 SGHRS and CDR2 YFSETQ. The CDR3 bases are TGCGCCAGCAGCTTGCGGCTAGCCCCAGATACGCAGTATTTT. It yields the protein CASSLRLAPDTQYF.

This clonotype has ten or more counts. The gene calls are TRBV30 and TRBJ1-2; TRBD1 might be the D (5 bases). CDR1 is GTSNPN, CDR2 SVGIG, per germline (reference sequence). V dropped 0 bases and J dropped 7 bases, with 9 bases sitting between them. The CDR3 length is 12 residues. The CDR3 DNA sequence: TGTGCCTGGAGTGTGACAGAGGGTGGCTACACCTTC. The encoded protein is CAWSVTEGGYTF.

The rearrangement links TRBV4-1 to TRBJ2-5, with D possibly TRBD2 on 6 matching bases. This CDR3 region has 15 residues. The ends were cut back, 4 bases at V and 5 bases at J, with 17 bases in the middle. In germline, CDR1 is MGHRA, CDR2 YSYEKL. The CDR3 is CASSRGTDPRETQYF. The CDR3 bases are TGCGCCAGCAGCCGAGGGACTGACCCTCGGGAGACCCAGTACTTC.

The chain combines TRBV4-2 with TRBJ2-7; 10 bases agree with TRBD2. V lost 8 bases, J lost 4 bases, and 5 bases stayed unmatched. Looked up from germline, CDR1 is LGHNA and CDR2 is YNFKEQ. The CDR3 runs 13 residues. The chain's CDR3 is CASRAGGPYEQYF. CDR3 bases: TGTGCCAGCCGAGCGGGAGGGCCGTACGAGCAGTACTTC.

This clonotype was observed a few times. The chain employs TRBV15 and TRBJ2-7; D ambiguous. Germline loops: CDR1 LNHNV, CDR2 YYDKDF (reference sequence). The germline V and J ends were trimmed by 0 bases and 6 bases, with 9 bases remaining between them. CDR3 size: 13 residues. This chain's CDR3 is CATSRDRTAEQYF. CDR3 sequence (DNA): TGTGCCACCAGCAGAGATAGAACAGCCGAGCAGTACTTC.

This clonotype was found a few times. This sequence joins TRBV6-1 and TRBJ2-7, with D perhaps assigned TRBD1 or TRBD2 (6 bases each). The CDR3 is 15 residues long. Germline V gives CDR1 MNHNS, CDR2 SASEGT. V lost 7 bases and J 5 bases, leaving 21 bases between the germline ends. CDR3 sequence reads: CASKSRGASGDEQYF. The CDR3 bases are TGTGCCAGCAAAAGCAGGGGTGCCTCGGGGGACGAGCAGTACTTC.

There are a few counts of this clonotype. V usage is TRBV3-1 and J usage is TRBJ1-1; 9 positions agree with TRBD1. Germline CDR1 is LGHDT and CDR2 is YNNKEL (reference sequence). The CDR3 runs 18 residues. V dropped 7 bases and J dropped 0; count of bases not matched to a gene: 15. The CDR3 nucleotides are TGTGCCAGCACGGGACAGGGTTATTTATTCACCATGAACACTGAAGCTTTCTTT. Protein: CASTGQGYLFTMNTEAFF.

This sequence joins TRBV6-1 and TRBJ1-5; no reliable D call. Germline V lookup: CDR1 MNHNS, CDR2 SASEGT. Trimming took off 5 bases at V and 1 base at J, with 9 bases between the two ends. The CDR3 extends over 14 amino acids. In nucleotides, the CDR3 is TGTGCCAGCAGTCTCGAACGGAGCAATCAGCCCCAGCATTTT. Protein product: CASSLERSNQPQHF.

The table lists this clonotype with many counts. The V and J genes are TRBV6-1 and TRBJ2-4; D ambiguous. This CDR3 region has 14 residues. Germline V gene data show CDR1 as MNHNS and CDR2 as SASEGT. The germline V and J ends were trimmed by 7 bases and 6 bases, with 16 bases remaining between them. CDR3 nucleotide sequence: TGTGCCAGCACCTCAGGAGTGTTATTAAACATTCAGTACTTC. Protein product: CASTSGVLLNIQYF.

Many counts were recorded for this clonotype. The chain joins TRBV24-1 to TRBJ2-5, with 11 bases fitting TRBD1. The CDR3 spans 15 residues. V lost 6 bases and J lost 4; bases outside the gene matches: 6. Germline V gene data show CDR1 as KGHDR and CDR2 as SFDVKD. For the CDR3, the DNA is TGTGCCACCAGTAGGATAGGGACAGGGGGAGAGACCCAGTACTTC. Its translation is CATSRIGTGGETQYF.

This clonotype was detected a few times. The chain has TRBV7-2 and TRBJ2-5; D is uncertain. Germline V gives CDR1 SGHTA, CDR2 FQGNSA. This CDR3 region has 11 residues. V was trimmed by 2 bases and J by 7 bases, leaving 5 bases between them. The CDR3: CASSLKVTQYF. The DNA for the CDR3 is TGTGCCAGCAGCTTAAAGGTGACCCAGTACTTC.

J is TRBJ2-4 and V is TRBV9; TRBD1 matches at 9 bases. Trimming at V came to 4 bases and at J to 5 bases, leaving 19 bases not matched to a gene. This CDR3 has 19 amino acids. CDR1 is SGDLS and CDR2 is YYNGEE in the germline V gene. The CDR3 region has the DNA TGTGCCAGCAGCCCCATGGGGGACAGGGTAGGAGGGCGCCAAAACATTCAGTACTTC. Its protein is CASSPMGDRVGGRQNIQYF.

This clonotype has more than one count but fewer than ten. The chain uses TRBV7-9 and TRBJ1-5; no reliable D call. V was cut by 0 bases and J by 4 bases, with 10 bases left in between. This CDR3 has 15 amino acids. Germline-derived CDR1 and CDR2 are SEHNR and FQNEAQ (reference sequence). The CDR3 DNA is TGTGCCAGCAGCTTAGCGGGAGCAGCTAATCAGCCCCAGCATTTT. Its protein is CASSLAGAANQPQHF. The whole variable domain, filled in from reference TRBV7-9 and TRBJ1-5, reads DTGVSQNPRHKITKRGQNVTFRCDPISEHNRLYWYRQTLGQGPEFLTYFQNEAQLEKSRLLSDRFSAERPKGSFSTLEIQRTEQGDSAMYLCASSLAGAANQPQHFGDGTRLSIL.

The chain employs TRBV10-1 and TRBJ1-5; D not certain. The V and J ends lost 2 bases and 1 base respectively, with 6 bases between them. CDR3 length: 14 residues. Germline-derived CDR1 and CDR2 are WNHNN and SYGVQD (reference sequence). CDR3 DNA sequence: TGCGCCAGCAGTGAGAGGCGGAGCAATCAGCCCCAGCATTTT. Protein product: CASSERRSNQPQHF.